This T cell receptor beta chain is drawn from a study of graft-versus-host responses after intestinal transplantation. Turning to the study itself: Each transplant was multivisceral, liver-intestinal, or isolated intestinal.

Study observations and caveats: Recipient marrow harbored GvH clones, some of which surfaced first in ileum or blood. Declines in HvG clones occurring early post-transplant were associated with peak circulating GvH clone levels. Within the allografts of patients who had graft-donor T cell macrochimerism, graft-versus-host to host-versus-graft clonal ratios were high.

With regard to this clone: Its target is not known.

Germline V gives CDR1 SQVTM, CDR2 ANQGSEA. This CDR3 spans 14 amino acids. After removal of 2 bases from V and 2 bases from J, the junction contained 6 bases not matched to a gene. The method was immunoSEQ multiplex PCR; TCRdb's version includes in-frame clones alone and lacks a portion of them. The sample lists about 66,000 clones; 90% were seen once. The source of this sequence is a human donor who received an intestinal transplant. The chain recombines TRBV29-1 with TRBJ2-7; 7 nucleotides line up with TRBD1. Sequenced here: unstimulated CD8+ T cells sorted from spleen or lymph node cells, sampled before intestinal transplant. In DNA, the CDR3 is TGCAGCGTTGAAACTGGGCAGGGGGCCTACGAGCAGTACTTC. Its protein product is CSVETGQGAYEQYF.